This T cell receptor (beta chain) was identified during a study of technical replicates of blood from a handful of donors (dated by TCRdb to about 2017). A note on this clone: There is no known antigen for this receptor. Per-base qualities were not stored, and no clone one base away is much larger.

Taken from cysteine to phenylalanine, the CDR3 has 15 residues. The DNA shown is the 45-base CDR3, in frame from base 1. CDR1 and CDR2 are drawn from the germline V gene: SGDLS, YYNGEE. V loses 4 bases, J loses 4 bases, and the germline ends lie 17 bases apart. The library relied on the immunoSEQ multiplex PCR assay. Not all clones reach the TCRdb copy of this immuneACCESS table, which keeps in-frame sequences only. Checked studies attribute under half of the gap to unresolved V genes and leave the rest unexplained. The sample table contains tens of thousands of clones; only one count was recorded for about 96% of them. 0.2% of the sample is held by the ten biggest clonotypes.

The clonotype originates from a human donor in good health. The rearranged chain carries TRBV9 and TRBJ1-2; the D gene lacks a confident call. The specimen sequenced was T cells isolated from PBMCs. The sequenced DNA is TGTGCCAGCAGCCTTACGGAAGCCTCTAGCTATGGCTACACCTTC. This yields the protein CASSLTEASSYGYTF.